Listed here is a single T cell receptor (beta chain). The data belong to a study of T cell responses to AZD1222 COVID-19 vaccine. Here immunoSEQ multiplex PCR was the method, and the copy in TCRdb shows in-frame clones only, minus some. The sample has about 100,000 clones, around nine tenths seen once. The specimen was peripheral blood, collected on day 0 of AZD1222 vaccination. This TCR came from an adult in good health.

This chain's CDR3 is CASIAQVGEQYF. In DNA, the CDR3 is TGTGCCAGCATTGCTCAAGTCGGCGAGCAGTACTTC. This rearrangement joins TRBV2 to TRBJ2-7; the D is unclear. CDR3 size: 12 residues. V was trimmed by 7 bases and J by 6 bases, leaving 13 bases between them. Germline CDR1 reads SNHLY; CDR2 reads FYNNEI.